A selection of T cell receptor beta chains follows, all from one sample in a study of blood T cell repertoires in COVID-19. Sequencing was performed with immunoSEQ multiplex PCR; in TCRdb, only in-frame clones are kept and a portion is missing. The sample carries about 270,000 clones, approximately 91% recorded once. Sample: PBMCs or T cells enriched from blood (not recorded which). The receptors originated from a woman aged 40 to 55 with acute COVID-19. The CDR3 runs from the conserved cysteine through the conserved F or W. Fields, in order: CDR3 DNA, CDR3 protein, clone size, V gene, J gene, D gene. D genes are given only for firm matches. Expanded clones get a size class; other rows say once, few or many, or leave the size out.

TGCAGTGCTAGTATCGACAGCCGCCAAAACTATGGCTACACCTTC,CSASIDSRQNYGYTF,.,TRBV20-1,TRBJ1-2,.
TGTGCCAGCAGCCCGGGGAGGGGGCAGCCCCAGCATTTT,CASSPGRGQPQHF,.,TRBV5-4,TRBJ1-5,.
TGTGCCAGTAGCCCGAACAGGGTGGGGACAGATACGCAGTATTTT,CASSPNRVGTDTQYF,.,TRBV19,TRBJ2-3,.
TGTGCCAGTACTGGGGTGGGACAGGGAGGGTTGGACACCGGGGAGCTGTTTTTT,CASTGVGQGGLDTGELFF,.,TRBV19,TRBJ2-2,TRBD1
TGTGCCAGCAGCGTAGAGCTGGCAGGGTCTGGAAACACCATATATTTT,CASSVELAGSGNTIYF,.,TRBV9,TRBJ1-3,.
TGTGCCTGGACCCTGGGACAGGGATTCTCTGGGGCCAACGTCCTGACTTTC,CAWTLGQGFSGANVLTF,.,TRBV30,TRBJ2-6,TRBD1
TGTGCCAGCAGGAGACGGACTAGCGGGAGGCCCGGGGAGCTGTTTTTT,CASRRRTSGRPGELFF,.,TRBV2,TRBJ2-2,TRBD2
TGCGCCAGCAGCCAAGAACTGGGAAACACCATATATTTT,CASSQELGNTIYF,.,TRBV4-1,TRBJ1-3,.
TGTGCCAGCGGGACAGGCAGGTTAGATCAGCCCCAGCATTTT,CASGTGRLDQPQHF,once,TRBV6-5,TRBJ1-5,TRBD1
TGTGCCAGCAGCGTCCGACTGACCTACGAGCAGTACTTC,CASSVRLTYEQYF,.,TRBV5-5,TRBJ2-7,.
TGTGCCAGCAGGGCAGACAGGGGGTATCAGCCCCAGCATTTT,CASRADRGYQPQHF,.,TRBV2,TRBJ1-5,TRBD1
TGTGCCAGCAGTGAAGTTGGGACAGGGGGATATCAGCCCCAGCATTTT,CASSEVGTGGYQPQHF,.,TRBV6-1,TRBJ1-5,TRBD1
TGTGCCAGCAGCCAAGTTGCCCGGGGGGGTAATGAGCAGTTCTTC,CASSQVARGGNEQFF,few,TRBV4-2,TRBJ2-1,TRBD2
TGTGCCAGCCAGACAGGGGCCTCTAGCACAGATACGCAGTATTTT,CASQTGASSTDTQYF,.,TRBV2,TRBJ2-3,TRBD1
TGTGCCAGCAGCGTAGAGGACTGGATTAGCACAGATACGCAGTATTTT,CASSVEDWISTDTQYF,.,TRBV9,TRBJ2-3,.
TGTGCCAGCAGTGTAAGGGACAGGGGTGAAAAACTGTTTTTT,CASSVRDRGEKLFF,.,TRBV2,TRBJ1-4,TRBD1